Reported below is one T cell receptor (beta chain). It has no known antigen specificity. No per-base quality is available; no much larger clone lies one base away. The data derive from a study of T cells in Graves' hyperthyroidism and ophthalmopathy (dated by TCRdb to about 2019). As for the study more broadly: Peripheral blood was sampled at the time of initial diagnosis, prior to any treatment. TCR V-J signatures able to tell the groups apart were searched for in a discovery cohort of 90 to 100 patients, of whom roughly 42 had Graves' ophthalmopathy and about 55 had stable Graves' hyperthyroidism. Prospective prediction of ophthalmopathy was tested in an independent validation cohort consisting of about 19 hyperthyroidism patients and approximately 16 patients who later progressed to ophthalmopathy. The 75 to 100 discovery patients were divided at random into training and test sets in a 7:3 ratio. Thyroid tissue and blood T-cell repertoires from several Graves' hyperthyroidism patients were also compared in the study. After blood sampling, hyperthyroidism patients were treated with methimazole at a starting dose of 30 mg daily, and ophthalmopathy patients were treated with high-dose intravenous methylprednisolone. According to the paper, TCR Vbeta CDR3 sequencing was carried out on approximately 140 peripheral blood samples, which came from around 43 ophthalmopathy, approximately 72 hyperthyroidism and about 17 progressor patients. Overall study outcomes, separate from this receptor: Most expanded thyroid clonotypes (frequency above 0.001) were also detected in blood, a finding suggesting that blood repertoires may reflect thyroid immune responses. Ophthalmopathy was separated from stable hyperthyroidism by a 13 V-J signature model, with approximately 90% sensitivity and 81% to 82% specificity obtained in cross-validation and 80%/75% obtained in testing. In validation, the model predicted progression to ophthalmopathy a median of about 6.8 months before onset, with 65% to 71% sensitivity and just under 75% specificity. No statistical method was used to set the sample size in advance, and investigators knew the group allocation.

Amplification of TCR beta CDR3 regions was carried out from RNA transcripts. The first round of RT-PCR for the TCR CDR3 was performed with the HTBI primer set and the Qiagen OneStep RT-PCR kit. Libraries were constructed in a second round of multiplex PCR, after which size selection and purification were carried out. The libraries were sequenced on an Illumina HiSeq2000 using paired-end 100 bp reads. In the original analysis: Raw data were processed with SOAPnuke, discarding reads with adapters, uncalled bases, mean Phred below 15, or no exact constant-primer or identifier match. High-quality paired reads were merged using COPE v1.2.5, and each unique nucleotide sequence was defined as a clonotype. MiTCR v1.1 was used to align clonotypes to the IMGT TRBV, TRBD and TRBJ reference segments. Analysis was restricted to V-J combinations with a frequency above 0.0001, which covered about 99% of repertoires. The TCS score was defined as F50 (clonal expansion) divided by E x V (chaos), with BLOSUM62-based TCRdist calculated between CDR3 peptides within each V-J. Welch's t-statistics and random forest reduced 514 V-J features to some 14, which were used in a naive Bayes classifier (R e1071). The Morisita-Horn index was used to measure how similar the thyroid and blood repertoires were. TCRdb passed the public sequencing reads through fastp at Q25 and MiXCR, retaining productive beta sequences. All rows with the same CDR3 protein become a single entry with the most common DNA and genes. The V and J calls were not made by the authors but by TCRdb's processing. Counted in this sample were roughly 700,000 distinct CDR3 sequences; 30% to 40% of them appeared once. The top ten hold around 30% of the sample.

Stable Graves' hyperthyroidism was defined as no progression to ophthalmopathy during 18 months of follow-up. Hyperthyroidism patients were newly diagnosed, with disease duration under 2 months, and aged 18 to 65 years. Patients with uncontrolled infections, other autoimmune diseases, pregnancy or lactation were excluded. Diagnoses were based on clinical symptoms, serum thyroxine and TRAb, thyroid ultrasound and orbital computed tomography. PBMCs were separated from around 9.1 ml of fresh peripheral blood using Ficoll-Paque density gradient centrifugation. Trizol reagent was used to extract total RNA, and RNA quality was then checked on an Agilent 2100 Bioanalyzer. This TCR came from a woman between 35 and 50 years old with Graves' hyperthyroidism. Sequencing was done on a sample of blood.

The CDR3 is CASSSGGAEDGYTF. The DNA sequence is given as TGTGCCAGCAGTTCGGGGGGGGCAGAGGATGGCTACACCTTC. The chain is encoded by TRBV19 joined to TRBJ1-2; TRBD1 might be the D gene, on 6 matching bases. From the germline V gene (reference sequence), CDR1 is LNHDA and CDR2 is SQIVND. V and J are truncated by 9 bases and 6 bases respectively, leaving an intervening sequence of 20 bases. Counted from cysteine to phenylalanine, this CDR3 has 14 amino acids. Only the CDR3 part of the read is kept: 42 bases, read in frame from the first base.